This TCR beta chain is from a study of T-cell memory formation after mild COVID-19. The CDR3 is 15 residues long. J gave up 13 bases and V 6 bases, and 14 bases lay outside the gene matches. TCRdb re-derived calls from the 5' RACE reads in MiXCR, one entry per CDR3 protein. The profile shows approximately 340,000 distinct CDR3 sequences, 10% to 15% of them singletons. The specimen was PBMCs or a T cell subset sorted from them (not recorded which). The J gene is TRBJ2-1, the V gene TRBV12-3 or TRBV12-4; TRBD2 agrees at 11 bases. The TCR originated in a man aged 18-30 years who had mild COVID-19 (a few samples of this study predate the infection). Cell type and time point are not known. The CDR3 protein is CASSPASGGPYSQFF. Written as DNA, the CDR3 is TGTGCCAGCAGCCCTGCTAGCGGGGGGCCCTACTCTCAGTTCTTC.